These 32 T cell receptor beta chains share one sample of origin, sequenced in a study of blood T cell repertoires in COVID-19. The method was immunoSEQ multiplex PCR; TCRdb's version includes in-frame clones alone and lacks a portion of them. The data show under 450,000 clones, 80% to 85% seen once. Sequences were obtained from PBMCs or T cells enriched from blood (not recorded which). Source of these receptors: a woman aged 45-60 years who had recovered from COVID-19.

V and J are TRBV23-1 and TRBJ1-3, with no clear D. TRBV23-1 is an open reading frame whose function is uncertain. The CDR3 is 17 residues long. V shed 3 bases and J shed 2 bases, with 17 bases lying between them. CDR3 bases: TGCGCCAGCAGTCAGAGTACGCAGGTACCTCCTGGAAACACCATATATTTT. The encoded protein is CASSQSTQVPPGNTIYF.

V usage is TRBV7-9 and J usage is TRBJ2-6; D not resolved. V dropped 5 bases and J dropped 0 bases, with 11 bases sitting between them. The CDR3 consists of 16 residues. CDR1 and CDR2 from the germline V gene are SEHNR and FQNEAQ (reference sequence). The CDR3 nucleotides are TGTGCCAGCAGCAAAGGGTCGAGCTCTGGGGCCAACGTCCTGACTTTC. Translation gives CASSKGSSSGANVLTF.

The chain employs TRBV2 and TRBJ2-7; 7 bases align to TRBD1. Germline V CDR1 and CDR2: SNHLY, FYNNEI. V was pared by 6 bases and J by 4 bases, with 6 bases of the junction left unmatched. The CDR3 contains 13 residues. The CDR3 DNA sequence: TGTGCCAGCAGGGAGACAGGGTTGTACGAGCAGTACTTC. This translates into CASRETGLYEQYF.

V usage is TRBV5-4 and J usage is TRBJ2-5; D gene ambiguous. CDR3 length: 16 residues. From germline, CDR1 is SGHNT and CDR2 YYREEE (reference sequence). The V gene lost 0 bases and the J gene lost 5 bases, with 17 bases spanning the gap. CDR3 residues: CASSLDATPGVETQYF. The DNA of the CDR3 is TGTGCCAGCAGCTTGGATGCCACCCCGGGTGTGGAGACCCAGTACTTC.

The V and J genes are TRBV23-1 and TRBJ2-2; D uncertain. TRBV23-1 carries the ORF label, with uncertain function. Between the trimmed V and J ends, which lost 2 bases and 0 bases, there was a span of 7 bases. CDR3 size: 15 residues. CDR3 nucleotides: TGCGCCAGCAGTCAAGAGGCTGCGAACACCGGGGAGCTGTTTTTT. Its translation: CASSQEAANTGELFF.

The chain is built from TRBV9 and TRBJ1-2; no reliable D call. Germline V CDR1 and CDR2: SGDLS, YYNGEE. This CDR3 is built from 15 residues. Trimming left V 2 bases short and J 0 bases short, with 11 bases between. CDR3 amino acids: CASSVSPGANYGYTF. CDR3 nucleotide sequence: TGTGCCAGCAGCGTGAGCCCGGGAGCTAACTATGGCTACACCTTC.

The chain carries TRBV7-6 and TRBJ2-5; TRBD1 is a possible D gene (6 bases). Trimming took off 2 bases at V and 5 bases at J, with 9 bases between the two ends. Germline CDR1 SGHVS, CDR2 FNYEAQ. The CDR3 totals 13 residues. As DNA, the CDR3 is TGTGCCAGCAGCTTATGGGGGCGGGAGACCCAGTACTTC. Translating gives CASSLWGRETQYF.

V and J are TRBV5-4 and TRBJ1-1, with D maybe TRBD1 (6 bases). V dropped 4 bases and J dropped 3 bases, with 19 bases sitting between them. Germline V gives CDR1 SGHNT, CDR2 YYREEE (reference sequence). The CDR3 length is 16 residues. The CDR3 region is CASSLGQRGGDTEAFF. The CDR3 coding sequence is TGTGCCAGCAGCCTAGGACAGAGAGGGGGGGACACTGAAGCTTTCTTT.

The chain combines TRBV15 with TRBJ2-7; D perhaps matches TRBD1 (6 bases). Germline V gene data show CDR1 as LNHNV and CDR2 as YYDKDF (reference sequence). V was shortened by 0 bases and J by 6 bases, with 9 bases between the two germline ends. The CDR3 has 13 residues. The DNA of the CDR3 is TGTGCCACCAGCAGAGACAGGGGTCTCGAGCAGTACTTC. Its protein product is CATSRDRGLEQYF.

The CDR3 here is CASSQDSVPGGTEAFF. Written as DNA, the CDR3 is TGCGCCAGCAGCCAAGATAGTGTGCCGGGGGGCACTGAAGCTTTCTTT. The chain has TRBV4-3 and TRBJ1-1; D perhaps matches TRBD1 (5 bases). CDR1 LGHNA and CDR2 YSLEER come from the germline V gene. CDR3 length: 16 residues. Trimming removed 0 bases from V and 4 bases from J, with 15 bases in between.

This clone occurred a few times. V is TRBV25-1 and J is TRBJ1-2; D uncertain. Trimming took 2 bases from V and 8 from J, leaving 12 bases between them. CDR3 length: 13 amino acids. Germline CDR1 MGHDK, CDR2 SYGVNS. DNA for the CDR3: TGTGCCAGCAGTGAAATGAGCCGGTGGGGCTACACCTTC. Translation: CASSEMSRWGYTF.

The V call is TRBV27, the J call TRBJ2-7, with TRBD2 matching over 8 bases. This CDR3 region has 14 residues. Trimming cost V 2 bases and J 3 bases; bases outside gene matches: 3. CDR1 is MNHEY and CDR2 is SMNVEV in the germline V gene (reference sequence). For the CDR3, the DNA is TGTGCCAGCAGTTTACCCGGGAGGGGCTACGAGCAGTACTTC. It is translated as CASSLPGRGYEQYF.

V usage is TRBV7-3 and J usage is TRBJ1-2, with TRBD1 matching 9 bases. Per germline, CDR1 SGHTA and CDR2 FQGTGA. The CDR3 contains 13 residues. The V and J ends lost 2 bases and 8 bases, in that order; junction bases with no gene match: 3. Written as DNA, the CDR3 is TGTGCCAGCAGCTTAGACAGGGGGGCAGGCTACACCTTC. It encodes CASSLDRGAGYTF.

The rearrangement links TRBV6-5 to TRBJ1-6; D remains ambiguous. The germline V gene encodes CDR1 MNHEY and CDR2 SVGAGI. V was cut by 3 bases and J by 6 bases, with 15 bases left in between. The CDR3 has 16 residues. As DNA, the CDR3 is TGTGCCAGCAGTTATCGGCCGAGGCTTGGTAATTCACCCCTCCACTTT. This gives the protein CASSYRPRLGNSPLHF.

The chain has TRBV9 and TRBJ2-5; D is uncertain. Between the trimmed V and J ends, which lost 4 bases and 5 bases, there was a span of 9 bases. In germline, CDR1 is SGDLS, CDR2 YYNGEE. The CDR3 runs to 12 residues. The CDR3 sequence: CASSLPSETQYF. Here the CDR3 DNA reads TGTGCCAGCAGCCTTCCTTCGGAGACCCAGTACTTC.

The V gene is TRBV30, the J gene TRBJ1-1; D is perhaps TRBD1 (5 bases). CDR3 length equals 13 residues. The germline CDR1 and CDR2 sequences are GTSNPN and SVGIG (reference sequence). Trimming took off 1 base at V and 5 bases at J, with 11 bases between the two ends. The CDR3 loop is CAWSAGGWTEAFF. CDR3 nucleotides: TGTGCCTGGAGTGCGGGGGGATGGACTGAAGCTTTCTTT.

V and J are TRBV5-4 and TRBJ2-3, with 7 nucleotides matching TRBD2. V gave up 10 bases and J gave up 1 base; unmatched junction bases: 6. The germline CDR1 and CDR2 sequences are SGHNT and YYREEE (reference sequence). This CDR3 comprises 13 residues. In DNA, the CDR3 is TGTGCCGGACTAGAGCATGGCACAGATACGCAGTATTTT. It encodes CAGLEHGTDTQYF.

The V call is TRBV4-2, the J call TRBJ1-1; no clear D gene. The ends were cut back, 8 bases at V and 0 bases at J, with 7 bases in the middle. Germline V gene data show CDR1 as LGHNA and CDR2 as YNFKEQ. This CDR3 spans 12 amino acids. The CDR3 protein is CASGRVNTEAFF. The DNA of the CDR3 is TGTGCCAGCGGTCGGGTGAACACTGAAGCTTTCTTT.

J is TRBJ2-7 and V is TRBV30; a weak D match, TRBD2 (6 bases). This CDR3 spans 14 amino acids. Germline V lookup: CDR1 GTSNPN, CDR2 SVGIG (reference sequence). Trimming took off 3 bases at V and 2 bases at J, with 14 bases between the two ends. The CDR3 is CAWRGVTGAYEQYF. The CDR3 DNA reads as TGTGCCTGGAGGGGGGTGACGGGGGCCTACGAGCAGTACTTC.

The rearrangement uses TRBV9 and TRBJ1-1; no firm D call. Germline CDR1 is SGDLS and CDR2 is YYNGEE. CDR3 length equals 15 residues. The V end was cut by 0 bases, the J end by 1 base, with 10 bases between. The CDR3 loop is CASSVGFYRNTEAFF. CDR3 coding DNA: TGTGCCAGCAGCGTAGGATTCTATAGGAACACTGAAGCTTTCTTT.

The chain has TRBV30 and TRBJ1-2; a possible D gene is TRBD1 (5 bases). This CDR3 is 14 amino acids long. Between the trimmed V and J ends, which lost 5 bases and 4 bases, there was a span of 17 bases. CDR1 is GTSNPN, CDR2 SVGIG, per germline (reference sequence). The CDR3 bases are TGTGCCTGGGCCGCAATGGTGGGGGGCTATGGCTACACCTTC. The encoded protein is CAWAAMVGGYGYTF.

The genes are TRBV7-9 and TRBJ1-3; a possible D gene is TRBD1 (6 bases). Germline-derived CDR1 and CDR2 are SEHNR and FQNEAQ (reference sequence). The CDR3 contains 14 residues. V was shortened by 4 bases and J by 3 bases, with 10 bases between the two germline ends. The CDR3 reads CASSSDSFGNTIYF. CDR3 in DNA: TGTGCCAGCAGCTCGGACAGCTTTGGAAACACCATATATTTT.

Concerning this clone: Other nucleotide sequences from this sample produce the same CDR3. V is TRBV7-9 and J is TRBJ1-1; a possible D gene is TRBD1 (5 bases). V lost 3 bases and J 1 base, leaving 9 bases between the germline ends. This CDR3 has 14 residues. The germline V gene has CDR1 SEHNR and CDR2 FQNEAQ (reference sequence). The CDR3 sequence is CASSLSQGNTEAFF. CDR3 DNA: TGTGCCAGCAGCTTGAGTCAGGGGAACACTGAAGCTTTCTTT.

The rearrangement uses TRBV13 and TRBJ2-7, with 12 bases that match TRBD2. The CDR3 has 15 amino acids. Per germline, CDR1 PRHDT and CDR2 FYEKMQ (reference sequence). The V and J ends lost 4 bases and 5 bases, in that order; junction bases with no gene match: 6. The CDR3 region is CASSSRTSGNHEQYF. CDR3 nucleotides: TGTGCCAGCAGCTCCCGGACTAGCGGGAACCACGAGCAGTACTTC. The full variable domain, with the rest looked up from reference TRBV13 and TRBJ2-7, is AAGVIQSPRHLIKEKRETATLKCYPIPRHDTVYWYQQGPGQDPQFLISFYEKMQSDKGSIPDRFSAQQFSDYHSELNMSSLELGDSALYFCASSSRTSGNHEQYFGPGTRLTVT.

The chain has TRBV30 and TRBJ2-5, with TRBD2 matching 11 bases. CDR3 length equals 15 residues. Looked up from germline, CDR1 is GTSNPN and CDR2 is SVGIG (reference sequence). Trimming took 3 bases from V and 4 from J; bases not matched to a gene: 7. The CDR3 DNA follows: TGTGCCTGGAGGCCCTTAGCGGGGGGGCTAGAGACCCAGTACTTC. It yields the protein CAWRPLAGGLETQYF. Looking up the rest from reference TRBV30 and TRBJ2-5 gives the full variable domain: SQTIHQWPATLVQPVGSPLSLECTVEGTSNPNLYWYRQAAGRGLQLLFYSVGIGQISSEVPQNLSASRPQDRQFILSSKKLLLSDSGFYLCAWRPLAGGLETQYFGPGTRLLVL.

This chain joins TRBV6-5 and TRBJ1-2; D possibly corresponds to TRBD1 (6 bases). V was trimmed by 7 bases and J by 4 bases, leaving 16 bases between them. Germline-derived CDR1 and CDR2 are MNHEY and SVGAGI. This CDR3 is built from 14 residues. CDR3 loop: CASMARGTFYGYTF. The CDR3 nucleotides read TGTGCCAGCATGGCCAGGGGCACTTTCTATGGCTACACCTTC.

V usage is TRBV19 and J usage is TRBJ2-2, with 8 bases fitting TRBD2. After removal of 2 bases from V and 2 bases from J, the junction contained 10 bases not matched to a gene. CDR3 length equals 18 residues. From germline, CDR1 is LNHDA and CDR2 SQIVND (reference sequence). CDR3 sequence (DNA): TGTGCCAGTAGTATATTGCCAGCGGGGGCCACCAACACCGGGGAGCTGTTTTTT. Translated: CASSILPAGATNTGELFF.

CDR3 sequence (DNA): TGCGCCAGCCGATTGGGCGGGACAGGGGAAGAGACCCAGTACTTC. This encodes CASRLGGTGEETQYF. The gene calls are TRBV5-1 and TRBJ2-5; 10 bases line up with TRBD1. Per germline, CDR1 SGHRS and CDR2 YFSETQ. Unmatched junction bases numbered 9, after V lost 7 bases and J lost 3 bases. This CDR3 has 15 amino acids. Variable domain in full (rest from reference TRBV5-1 and TRBJ2-5): KAGVTQTPRYLIKTRGQQVTLSCSPISGHRSVSWYQQTPGQGLQFLFEYFSETQRNKGNFPGRFSGRQFSNSRSEMNVSTLELGDSALYLCASRLGGTGEETQYFGPGTRLLVL.

The chain is built from TRBV5-6 and TRBJ1-5; D gene uncertain. Trimming cost V 4 bases and J 0 bases, with 8 bases left between them. Germline CDR1 and CDR2: SGHDT and YYEEEE. This CDR3 has 14 residues. The CDR3 nucleotides are TGTGCCAGCAGCCAGAAATATAGCAATCAGCCCCAGCATTTT. It encodes CASSQKYSNQPQHF.

This clone came up once. The CDR3 coding sequence is TGCGCCAGCAGCCAGGGGCGGGATGGGAGGGGGCAGTACTTC. Its protein is CASSQGRDGRGQYF. The chain links TRBV4-3 to TRBJ2-7; 7 bases are shared with TRBD2. The germline CDR1 and CDR2 sequences are LGHNA and YSLEER. The CDR3 has 14 residues. The V and J ends lost 3 bases and 9 bases, in that order; junction bases with no gene match: 11.

A single count supports this clone. This chain uses TRBV5-4 with TRBJ2-2; the D gene is possibly TRBD1 (6 bases). V was shortened by 4 bases and J by 6 bases, with 16 bases between the two germline ends. The germline CDR1 and CDR2 sequences are SGHNT and YYREEE (reference sequence). CDR3 size: 15 residues. In nucleotides, the CDR3 is TGTGCCAGCAGCCCCCTATTAGGACAGTCCGGGGAGCTGTTTTTT. Its translation: CASSPLLGQSGELFF.

This chain connects TRBV30 to TRBJ1-4, with D unresolved. This CDR3 region has 13 residues. Germline V gives CDR1 GTSNPN, CDR2 SVGIG (reference sequence). Between the trimmed V and J ends, which lost 0 bases and 10 bases, there was a span of 12 bases. CDR3 residues: CAWSVAREGKLFF. The CDR3 DNA reads TGTGCCTGGAGTGTAGCTAGGGAGGGAAAACTGTTTTTT.